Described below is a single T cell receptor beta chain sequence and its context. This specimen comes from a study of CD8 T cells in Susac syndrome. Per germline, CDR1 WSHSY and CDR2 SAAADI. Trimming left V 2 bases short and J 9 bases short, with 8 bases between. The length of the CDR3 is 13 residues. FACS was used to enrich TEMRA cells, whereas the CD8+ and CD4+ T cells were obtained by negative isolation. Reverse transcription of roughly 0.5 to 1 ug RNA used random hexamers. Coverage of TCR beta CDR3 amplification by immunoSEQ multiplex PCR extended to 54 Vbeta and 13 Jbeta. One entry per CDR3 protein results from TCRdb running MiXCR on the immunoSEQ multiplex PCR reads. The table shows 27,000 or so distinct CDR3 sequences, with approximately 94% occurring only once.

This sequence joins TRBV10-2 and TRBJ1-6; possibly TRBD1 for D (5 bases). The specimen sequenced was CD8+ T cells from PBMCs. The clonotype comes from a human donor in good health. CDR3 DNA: TGCGCCAGCAGTGAGGGGGGGGGTTCACCCCTCCACTTT. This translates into CASSEGGGSPLHF.